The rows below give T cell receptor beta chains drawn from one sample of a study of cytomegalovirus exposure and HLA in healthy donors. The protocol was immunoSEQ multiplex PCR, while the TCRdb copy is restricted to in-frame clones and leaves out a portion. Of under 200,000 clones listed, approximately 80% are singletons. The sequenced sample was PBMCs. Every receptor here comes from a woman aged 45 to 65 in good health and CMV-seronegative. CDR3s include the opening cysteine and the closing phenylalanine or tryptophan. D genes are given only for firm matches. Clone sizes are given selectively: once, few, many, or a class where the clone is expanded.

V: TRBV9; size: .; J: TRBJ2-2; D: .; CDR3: CASSVFLNPNTGELFF; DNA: TGTGCCAGCAGCGTTTTTCTAAACCCGAACACCGGGGAGCTGTTTTTT
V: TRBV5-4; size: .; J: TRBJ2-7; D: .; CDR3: CASSSEGGAREQYF; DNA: TGTGCCAGCAGCTCCGAGGGCGGGGCTAGAGAGCAGTACTTC
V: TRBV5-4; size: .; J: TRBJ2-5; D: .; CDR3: CASGGGPRAQETQYF; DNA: TGTGCCAGCGGCGGCGGCCCGCGGGCACAAGAGACCCAGTACTTC
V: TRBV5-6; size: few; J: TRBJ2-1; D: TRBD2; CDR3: CASSFFPSGSVEQFF; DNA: TGTGCCAGCAGCTTTTTTCCTAGCGGGAGCGTTGAGCAGTTCTTC
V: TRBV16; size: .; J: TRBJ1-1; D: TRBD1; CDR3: CATSRGLGQAERGTEAFF; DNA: TGTGCCACCTCGAGGGGTCTAGGACAGGCGGAAAGAGGCACTGAAGCTTTCTTT
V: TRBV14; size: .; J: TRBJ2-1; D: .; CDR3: CASSQGAYNEQFF; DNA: TGTGCCAGCAGCCAAGGGGCATACAATGAGCAGTTCTTC
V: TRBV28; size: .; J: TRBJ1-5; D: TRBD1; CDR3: CASSLWDRVVEPQHF; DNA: TGTGCCAGCAGTTTATGGGACAGGGTAGTTGAGCCCCAGCATTTT
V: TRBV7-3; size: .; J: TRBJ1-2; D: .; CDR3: CASSPRLGDGYTF; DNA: TGTGCCAGCAGCCCCCGGCTTGGAGATGGCTACACCTTC
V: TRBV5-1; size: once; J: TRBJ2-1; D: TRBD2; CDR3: CASSLEAGGEDNEQFF; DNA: TGCGCCAGCAGCTTGGAAGCGGGAGGGGAGGACAATGAGCAGTTCTTC
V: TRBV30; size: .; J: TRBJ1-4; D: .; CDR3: CAWSPRGLGPNEKLFF; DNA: TGTGCCTGGAGTCCACGAGGACTTGGGCCTAATGAAAAACTGTTTTTT
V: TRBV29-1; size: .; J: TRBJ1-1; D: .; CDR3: CSVEGQTNTEAFF; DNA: TGCAGCGTTGAAGGACAGACGAACACTGAAGCTTTCTTT
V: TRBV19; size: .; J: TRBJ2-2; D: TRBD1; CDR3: CASSPGQGGTGELFF; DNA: TGTGCCAGTAGTCCGGGACAGGGAGGCACCGGGGAGCTGTTTTTT
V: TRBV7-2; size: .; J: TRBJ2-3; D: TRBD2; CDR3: CASSSSGGPRDTQYF; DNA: TGTGCCAGCAGTTCAAGCGGGGGGCCGAGAGATACGCAGTATTTT
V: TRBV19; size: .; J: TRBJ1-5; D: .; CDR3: CAIGPGGIGNQPQHF; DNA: TGTGCCATCGGCCCGGGGGGCATTGGCAATCAGCCCCAGCATTTT
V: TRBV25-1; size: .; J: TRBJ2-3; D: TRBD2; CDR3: CASSETSGPDTQYF; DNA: TGTGCCAGCAGTGAAACTAGCGGACCAGATACGCAGTATTTT
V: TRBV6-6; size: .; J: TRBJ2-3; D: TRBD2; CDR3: CASSYSGLAYTDTQYF; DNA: TGTGCCAGCAGTTACTCGGGACTAGCGTACACAGATACGCAGTATTTT
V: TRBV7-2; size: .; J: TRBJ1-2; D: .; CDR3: CASSLAEAVSNYGYTF; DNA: TGTGCCAGCAGCTTAGCGGAGGCAGTGTCTAACTATGGCTACACCTTC
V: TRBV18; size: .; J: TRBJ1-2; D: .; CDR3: CASSPGESGYTF; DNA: TGTGCCAGCTCGCCAGGGGAGAGTGGCTACACCTTC
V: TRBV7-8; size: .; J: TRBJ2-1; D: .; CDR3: CASSLAGAGYNEQFF; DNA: TGTGCCAGCAGCTTAGCTGGGGCGGGGTACAATGAGCAGTTCTTC
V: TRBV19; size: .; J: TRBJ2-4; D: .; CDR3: CASSIARNIQYF; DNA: TGTGCCAGTAGTATTGCCAGGAACATTCAGTACTTC
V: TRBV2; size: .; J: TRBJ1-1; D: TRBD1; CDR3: CASSKRGTGEAFF; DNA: TGTGCCAGCAGTAAGCGTGGGACAGGTGAAGCTTTCTTT
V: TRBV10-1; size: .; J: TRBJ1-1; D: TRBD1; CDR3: CASNDRVNTEAFF; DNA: TGCGCCAGCAATGACAGGGTGAACACTGAAGCTTTCTTT
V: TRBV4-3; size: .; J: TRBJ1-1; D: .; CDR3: CASSQNKAMNTEAFF; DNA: TGCGCCAGCAGCCAGAATAAAGCCATGAACACTGAAGCTTTCTTT
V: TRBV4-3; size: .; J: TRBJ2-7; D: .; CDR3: CASSQQRTGWAYEQYF; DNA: TGCGCCAGCAGCCAGCAACGAACAGGGTGGGCCTACGAGCAGTACTTC
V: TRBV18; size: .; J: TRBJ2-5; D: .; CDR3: CASSPPDTFMETQYF; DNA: TGTGCCAGCTCACCACCCGACACATTTATGGAGACCCAGTACTTC
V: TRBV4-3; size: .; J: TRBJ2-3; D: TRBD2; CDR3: CASSHLLAGPSTDTQYF; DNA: TGCGCCAGCAGCCATCTACTAGCGGGTCCTAGCACAGATACGCAGTATTTT
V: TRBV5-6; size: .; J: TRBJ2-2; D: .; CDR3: CASSSYPGELFF; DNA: TGTGCCAGCAGCTCCTATCCCGGGGAGCTGTTTTTT
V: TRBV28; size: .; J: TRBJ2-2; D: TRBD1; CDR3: CASSHPGQGAVAGELFF; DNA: TGTGCCAGCAGTCATCCGGGACAGGGGGCCGTGGCCGGGGAGCTGTTTTTT
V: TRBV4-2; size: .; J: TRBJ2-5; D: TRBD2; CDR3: CASSPERELKTQYF; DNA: TGTGCCAGCAGCCCTGAGCGGGAGCTGAAGACCCAGTACTTC
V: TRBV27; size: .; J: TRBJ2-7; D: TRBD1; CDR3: CASSTGTGGRSEQYF; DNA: TGTGCCAGCAGCACCGGGACAGGGGGCCGGAGCGAGCAGTACTTC
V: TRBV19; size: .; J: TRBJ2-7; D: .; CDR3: CASSLISISPTGQRYEQYF; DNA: TGTGCCAGTAGCCTAATAAGTATCTCCCCTACAGGGCAACGCTACGAGCAGTACTTC
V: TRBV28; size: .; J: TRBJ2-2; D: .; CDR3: CASRQTGTLNTGELFF; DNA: TGTGCCAGCAGACAGACCGGGACTCTGAACACCGGGGAGCTGTTTTTT
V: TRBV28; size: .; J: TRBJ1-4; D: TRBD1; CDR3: CASSTGATNEKLFF; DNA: TGTGCCAGCAGTACAGGGGCAACTAATGAAAAACTGTTTTTT
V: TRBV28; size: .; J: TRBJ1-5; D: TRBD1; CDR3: CASRKPGQGERNQPQHF; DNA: TGTGCCAGCAGGAAGCCGGGACAGGGGGAACGCAATCAGCCCCAGCATTTT
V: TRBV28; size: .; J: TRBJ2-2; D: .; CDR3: CASSLHRSNTGELFF; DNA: TGTGCCAGCAGTTTGCACAGGTCGAACACCGGGGAGCTGTTTTTT
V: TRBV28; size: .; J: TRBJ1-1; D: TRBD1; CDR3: CASSFQGVDTEAFF; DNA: TGTGCCAGCAGTTTTCAGGGGGTTGACACTGAAGCTTTCTTT
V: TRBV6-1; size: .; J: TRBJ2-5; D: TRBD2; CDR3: CASSENAGGQETQYF; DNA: TGTGCCAGCAGTGAAAATGCGGGGGGACAAGAGACCCAGTACTTC
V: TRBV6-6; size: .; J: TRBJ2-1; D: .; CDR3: CASSSRRLLYNEQFF; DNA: TGTGCCAGCAGTTCACGTCGACTGCTCTACAATGAGCAGTTCTTC
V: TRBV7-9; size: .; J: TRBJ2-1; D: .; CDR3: CASSFSRGRIEQFF; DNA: TGTGCCAGCAGCTTTTCTCGGGGAAGGATAGAGCAGTTCTTC
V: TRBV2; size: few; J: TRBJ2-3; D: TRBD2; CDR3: CASNIAGSTDTQYF; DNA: TGTGCCAGCAACATAGCGGGGTCCACAGATACGCAGTATTTT
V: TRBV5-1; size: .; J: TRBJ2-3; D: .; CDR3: CASSLQGTDTQYF; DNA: TGCGCCAGCAGCTTGCAGGGCACAGATACGCAGTATTTT
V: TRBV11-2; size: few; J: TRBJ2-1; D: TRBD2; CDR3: CASSLARRGLAAYNEQFF; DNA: TGTGCCAGCAGCTTAGCCCGGCGCGGACTAGCGGCCTACAATGAGCAGTTCTTC
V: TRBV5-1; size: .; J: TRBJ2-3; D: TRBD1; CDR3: CASSLQGLVGLTDTQYF; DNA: TGCGCCAGCAGCTTACAGGGGTTGGTGGGTTTAACAGATACGCAGTATTTT
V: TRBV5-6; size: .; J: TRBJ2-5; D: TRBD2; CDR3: CASSLNPSGYQETQYF; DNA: TGTGCCAGCAGCTTAAATCCTAGCGGATACCAAGAGACCCAGTACTTC
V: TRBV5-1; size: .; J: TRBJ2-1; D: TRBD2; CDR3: CASSGGSGSSYNEQFF; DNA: TGCGCCAGCAGCGGGGGTAGCGGGAGCTCCTACAATGAGCAGTTCTTC
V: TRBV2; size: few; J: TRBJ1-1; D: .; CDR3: CASLSGAFRTNPFF; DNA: TGTGCCAGCCTAAGTGGGGCATTTAGAACAAACCCTTTCTTT
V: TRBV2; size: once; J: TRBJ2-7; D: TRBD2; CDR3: CAGAGGAWASEQYF; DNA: TGTGCCGGAGCGGGGGGTGCATGGGCGTCCGAGCAGTACTTC
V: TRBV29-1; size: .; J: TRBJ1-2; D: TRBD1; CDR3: CSVESQGAGGYTF; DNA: TGCAGCGTTGAGAGTCAGGGGGCCGGGGGCTACACCTTC